One and the same sample provided the 25 T cell receptor beta chains below, sequenced in a study of somatic mutations in cytotoxic T cells in rheumatoid arthritis. The protocol was immunoSEQ multiplex PCR, while the TCRdb copy is restricted to in-frame clones and leaves out a portion. The top ten clones hold approximately 4.6% of a sample with some 17,000 clones, roughly 80% of them seen once. The specimen was CD8+ T cells sorted from blood. The receptors derive from an adult with rheumatoid arthritis.

The V and J genes are TRBV19 and TRBJ2-6; no reliable D call. V was shortened by 5 bases and J by 1 base, with 0 bases between the two germline ends. CDR3 size: 12 residues. CDR1 and CDR2 (germline): LNHDA, SQIVND (reference sequence). CDR3 amino acids: CASSSGANVLTF. In DNA form, the CDR3 reads TGTGCCAGTAGTTCTGGGGCCAACGTCCTGACTTTC.

This clone was detected only a few times. The chain joins TRBV9 to TRBJ2-7; D call uncertain. The CDR3 has 12 residues. The V and J ends lost 3 bases and 3 bases respectively, with 7 bases between them. Germline CDR1 SGDLS, CDR2 YYNGEE. CDR3 in amino acids: CASSDRGYEQYF. The CDR3 DNA reads TGTGCCAGCAGCGACAGAGGCTACGAGCAGTACTTC.

The chain combines TRBV19 with TRBJ2-3; the D is unclear. This CDR3 has 15 residues. Trimming shortened V by 5 bases and J by 4 bases, and 16 bases separated the two germline ends. Germline V gene sequence: CDR1 LNHDA, CDR2 SQIVND (reference sequence). The CDR3 region is CASSLYPSAPDTQYF. Written as DNA, the CDR3 is TGTGCCAGTAGTCTATACCCCTCGGCTCCAGATACGCAGTATTTT.

This clone was seen a single time. The gene calls are TRBV25-1 and TRBJ2-3; 8 nucleotides align to TRBD2. The germline V gene encodes CDR1 MGHDK and CDR2 SYGVNS. CDR3 length equals 14 residues. V gave up 4 bases and J gave up 4 bases; unmatched junction bases: 4. Here the CDR3 DNA reads TGTGCCAGCAGTGCGGGGGGGTGGGCAGATACGCAGTATTTT. The encoded protein is CASSAGGWADTQYF.

J is TRBJ2-3 and V is TRBV15, with a possible D match to TRBD2 (5 bases). From germline, CDR1 is LNHNV and CDR2 YYDKDF (reference sequence). CDR3 size: 17 residues. V was pared by 3 bases and J by 5 bases, with 21 bases between. The CDR3 is CATSSVREDDWGDTQYF. The CDR3 nucleotides are TGTGCCACCAGCAGCGTCCGGGAAGACGATTGGGGAGATACGCAGTATTTT.

The rearrangement joins TRBV5-4 to TRBJ2-7; D may be TRBD2 (6 bases). V was trimmed by 5 bases and J by 2 bases, leaving 20 bases between them. Germline V gene data show CDR1 as SGHNT and CDR2 as YYREEE (reference sequence). The CDR3 consists of 16 residues. This CDR3 is CASSSAQGTSTYEQYF. The DNA of the CDR3 is TGTGCCAGCAGTTCCGCCCAAGGGACTTCCACCTACGAGCAGTACTTC. The whole variable domain, remainder taken from reference TRBV5-4 and TRBJ2-7, is ETGVTQSPTHLIKTRGQQVTLRCSSQSGHNTVSWYQQALGQGPQFIFQYYREEENGRGNFPPRFSGLQFPNYSSELNVNALELDDSALYLCASSSAQGTSTYEQYFGPGTRLTVT.

The J gene is TRBJ2-7, the V gene TRBV27, with 7 bases identical to TRBD2. Germline V gives CDR1 MNHEY, CDR2 SMNVEV (reference sequence). V was clipped by 3 bases and J by 2 bases; unmatched bases: 10. The CDR3 spans 16 residues. CDR3 DNA sequence: TGTGCCAGCAGTTTGCGCCCCCGGGGGGATCCCTACGAGCAGTACTTC. Protein: CASSLRPRGDPYEQYF.

The CDR3 loop is CAWSVGGLPVEQYF. In nucleotides, the CDR3 is TGTGCCTGGAGTGTGGGTGGACTACCTGTCGAGCAGTACTTC. The chain is built from TRBV30 and TRBJ2-7; the D gene is possibly TRBD2 (6 bases). CDR3 length equals 14 residues. V gave up 0 bases and J gave up 6 bases, with 15 bases separating them. Germline loops: CDR1 GTSNPN, CDR2 SVGIG (reference sequence). Complete variable domain (other parts from reference TRBV30 and TRBJ2-7): SQTIHQWPATLVQPVGSPLSLECTVEGTSNPNLYWYRQAAGRGLQLLFYSVGIGQISSEVPQNLSASRPQDRQFILSSKKLLLSDSGFYLCAWSVGGLPVEQYFGPGTRLTVT.

The chain is built from TRBV6-5 and TRBJ2-7; 7 bases line up with TRBD2. Germline CDR1 is MNHEY and CDR2 is SVGAGI. The CDR3 has 14 residues. The junction had 8 bases not matched to a gene; V was cut back by 6 bases and J by 3 bases. The CDR3 reads CASSLGLGDYEQYF. For the CDR3, the DNA is TGTGCCAGCAGCCTTGGACTAGGGGACTACGAGCAGTACTTC.

The genes are TRBV15 and TRBJ2-1; 11 bases are shared with TRBD2. The length of the CDR3 is 17 residues. V lost 0 bases and J lost 3; bases outside the gene matches: 4. Germline V CDR1 and CDR2: LNHNV, YYDKDF (reference sequence). The CDR3 DNA follows: TGTGCCACCAGCAGAGATTTGGGACTAGCGGTCTACAATGAGCAGTTCTTC. Translating it yields CATSRDLGLAVYNEQFF.

The CDR3 region is CASSFKSREQTSGGAVETQYF. DNA for the CDR3: TGTGCCAGCAGCTTTAAGTCTCGGGAACAGACTAGCGGGGGGGCCGTGGAGACCCAGTACTTC. The genes are TRBV12-1 and TRBJ2-5; TRBD2 is the table's D call, not checked against the DNA. TRBV12-1 constitutes a pseudogene. This CDR3 has 21 amino acids.

J is TRBJ2-7 and V is TRBV5-4; 10 bases fit TRBD1. V was clipped by 1 base and J by 1 base; unmatched bases: 2. CDR3 length: 15 amino acids. Germline CDR1 is SGHNT and CDR2 is YYREEE (reference sequence). CDR3: CASSLSGQGSYEQYF. The CDR3 DNA follows: TGTGCCAGCAGCTTGTCGGGACAGGGGTCCTACGAGCAGTACTTC.

This chain uses TRBV9 with TRBJ1-2; D ambiguous. The CDR3 is 16 amino acids. V was shortened by 0 bases and J by 3 bases, with 15 bases between the two germline ends. Germline V gene lookup returns CDR1 SGDLS and CDR2 YYNGEE. CDR3 bases: TGTGCCAGCAGCGTAGTGCAGGCCGCCGGGTACTATGGCTACACCTTC. It encodes CASSVVQAAGYYGYTF.

The chain is built from TRBV6-4 and TRBJ2-1; TRBD1 or TRBD2 may be the D gene (7 bases each). Germline CDR1 is MRHNA and CDR2 is SNTAGT. The ends were cut back, 2 bases at V and 7 bases at J, with 12 bases in the middle. The CDR3 sequence is 14 residues long. CDR3 sequence: CASSDLRGGNEQFF. The CDR3 DNA reads as TGTGCCAGCAGTGACCTCAGGGGGGGGAATGAGCAGTTCTTC.

The sample holds one count of this clone. V gene TRBV13 combines with J gene TRBJ2-7, with 7 bases matching TRBD2. V lost 5 bases, J lost 0 bases, and 7 bases stayed unmatched. Per the germline V gene, CDR1 is PRHDT and CDR2 is FYEKMQ (reference sequence). This CDR3 comprises 15 residues. CDR3 sequence: CASSGPSGSSYEQYF. In nucleotides, the CDR3 is TGTGCCAGCAGCGGGCCTAGCGGAAGCTCCTACGAGCAGTACTTC.

CDR3 loop: CATREGQVMDTQYF. The CDR3 DNA reads TGTGCCACCAGGGAGGGACAGGTGATGGATACGCAGTATTTT. This sequence joins TRBV15 and TRBJ2-3, with 8 bases identical to TRBD1. The CDR3 totals 14 residues. Germline V lookup: CDR1 LNHNV, CDR2 YYDKDF (reference sequence). V lost 6 bases and J lost 6; bases outside the gene matches: 8.

The chain carries TRBV25-1 and TRBJ2-1; TRBD1 is a possible D gene (8 bases). Trimming removed 7 bases at V and 1 base at J, with 14 bases between. The CDR3 has 15 amino acids. Looked up from germline, CDR1 is MGHDK and CDR2 is SYGVNS. CDR3 sequence (DNA): TGTGCCAGCACTCGGGGGGACAGGTCCTACAATGAGCAGTTCTTC. Translated, it gives CASTRGDRSYNEQFF.

The V and J genes are TRBV5-1 and TRBJ2-7; TRBD1 aligns across 7 bases. Germline CDR1 reads SGHRS; CDR2 reads YFSETQ. The CDR3 spans 14 residues. V lost 7 bases to trimming and J lost 2 bases; unmatched junction nucleotides: 9. CDR3 sequence: CASRPQGSPYEQYF. The CDR3 nucleotides are TGCGCCAGCCGCCCACAGGGGAGTCCCTACGAGCAGTACTTC.

The gene calls are TRBV5-6 and TRBJ1-3; D ambiguous. V was clipped by 1 base and J by 3 bases, with 14 bases between them. Per germline, CDR1 SGHDT and CDR2 YYEEEE. This CDR3 is 16 amino acids long. The CDR3 reads CASSLIYETDGNTIYF. CDR3 coding DNA: TGTGCCAGCAGCTTGATTTATGAGACTGATGGAAACACCATATATTTT. Complete variable domain (other parts from reference TRBV5-6 and TRBJ1-3): DAGVTQSPTHLIKTRGQQVTLRCSPKSGHDTVSWYQQALGQGPQFIFQYYEEEERQRGNFPDRFSGHQFPNYSSELNVNALLLGDSALYLCASSLIYETDGNTIYFGEGSWLTVV.

This sequence joins TRBV9 and TRBJ2-1; D is undetermined. The germline V gene has CDR1 SGDLS and CDR2 YYNGEE. The CDR3 is 15 residues long. V was pared by 3 bases and J by 3 bases, with 13 bases between. CDR3 DNA: TGTGCCAGCAGCGCTACGGACGAGAACTACAATGAGCAGTTCTTC. It codes for CASSATDENYNEQFF.

This clone has more than one count but fewer than ten. V usage is TRBV7-6 and J usage is TRBJ1-4; TRBD1 aligns across 9 bases. The V segment lost 5 bases and the J segment 4 bases; nucleotides outside the gene matches: 5. The CDR3 is made up of 15 amino acids. Per the germline V gene, CDR1 is SGHVS and CDR2 is FNYEAQ. The CDR3 sequence is CASSHPGQGNEKLFF. For the CDR3, the DNA is TGTGCCAGCAGCCATCCGGGACAGGGTAATGAAAAACTGTTTTTT.

This clone was detected only a few times. This sequence joins TRBV18 and TRBJ2-7; 8 bases align to TRBD1. V was pared by 5 bases and J by 2 bases, with 8 bases of the junction left unmatched. The CDR3 runs 15 residues. Germline V lookup: CDR1 KGHSH, CDR2 LQKENI. The CDR3 DNA reads TGTGCCAGCTCAGGGGGACAGGCAACCCCCTACGAGCAGTACTTC. Translating it yields CASSGGQATPYEQYF.

This clone appeared once. CDR3 coding DNA: TGTGCCAGCAGTTCACCCCGGGACAGGGGTATACATGAGCAGTTCTTC. Translated: CASSSPRDRGIHEQFF. V usage is TRBV6-5 and J usage is TRBJ2-1; 10 bases are a match to TRBD1. The CDR3 spans 16 residues. CDR1 and CDR2 from the germline V gene are MNHEY and SVGAGI. The V segment lost 4 bases and the J segment 8 bases; nucleotides outside the gene matches: 11.

The V gene is TRBV12-5, the J gene TRBJ2-7; D gene unclear. The CDR3 covers 11 residues. CDR1 is LGHNT and CDR2 is FRNRAP in the germline V gene. The V end lost 9 bases, the J end lost 5 bases, and 11 bases lay between the germline ends. The CDR3 region has the DNA TGTGCTAGCCTCGGTGGGAACGAGCAGTACTTC. It translates to CASLGGNEQYF.

This clone was detected a few times. The chain carries TRBV19 and TRBJ2-7, with D hard to call. The length of the CDR3 is 14 residues. With 3 bases removed from V and 2 bases from J, the gap between germline ends came to 11 bases. Per germline, CDR1 LNHDA and CDR2 SQIVND (reference sequence). CDR3 sequence reads: CASSISGPTYEQYF. CDR3 sequence (DNA): TGTGCCAGTAGTATCAGTGGGCCGACCTACGAGCAGTACTTC.